The following is a T cell receptor beta chain sequence with its context. The sample comes from a study of blood T cell repertoires in COVID-19. Study-wide context: Samples taken during acute and convalescent COVID-19 were collected in the United States, Italy and Spain. The analysed material was cDNA or gDNA that came from T cells, B-cell-depleted T cells, or PBMCs.

The V and J ends lost 2 bases and 0 bases respectively, with 11 bases between them. Germline CDR1 and CDR2: SGHTA and FQGNSA. The CDR3 is 16 residues long. Assay: immunoSEQ multiplex PCR; the TCRdb copy retains only in-frame clones and omits some. The data show some 270,000 clones, roughly 89% seen once. It was during active infection that Seattle patients were enrolled and then longitudinally followed. The gene calls are TRBV7-2 and TRBJ1-3; no firm D call. Sequenced: peripheral blood. This TCR came from a woman in her fifties or sixties with COVID-19, enrolled during active disease. CDR3: CASSLNPSSSGNTIYF. CDR3 sequence (DNA): TGTGCCAGCAGCTTAAATCCCTCTAGCTCTGGAAACACCATATATTTT.